Below are 8 T cell receptor beta chains sequenced from a single sample in a study of T cell responses to AZD1222 COVID-19 vaccine. Profiling relied on immunoSEQ multiplex PCR, and the TCRdb table lists in-frame clones only, not all of them. There are around 200,000 clones in the sample; approximately 95% occur only once, and around 1% lies in the top ten. Sequenced here: peripheral blood, sampled 28 days after the second dose of the MenACWY control vaccine. The origin of the receptors is an adult who received the MenACWY meningococcal vaccine as a control.

The chain recombines TRBV7-2 with TRBJ2-3, with TRBD2 matching 12 bases. Trimming cost V 5 bases and J 1 base; bases outside gene matches: 7. Germline CDR1 SGHTA, CDR2 FQGNSA. The CDR3 has 17 residues. CDR3 sequence reads: CASSRRLAGVGTDTQYF. The DNA for the CDR3 is TGTGCCAGCAGCCGGCGACTAGCGGGGGTTGGCACAGATACGCAGTATTTT.

In this sample, this clone turned up once. The gene calls are TRBV6-5 and TRBJ1-2; possibly TRBD1 for D (5 bases). CDR1 MNHEY and CDR2 SVGAGI come from the germline V gene. This CDR3 is 12 amino acids long. Trimming shortened V by 7 bases and J by 5 bases, and 11 bases separated the two germline ends. Here the CDR3 DNA reads TGTGCCAGCAAGGATACAGGTTATGGCTACACCTTC. Amino acid sequence: CASKDTGYGYTF.

The V gene is TRBV12-5, the J gene TRBJ1-1; tentative D call: TRBD1 (5 bases). The ends were cut back, 5 bases at V and 10 bases at J, with 20 bases in the middle. The CDR3 covers 14 residues. From germline, CDR1 is LGHNT and CDR2 FRNRAP. Written as DNA, the CDR3 is TGTGCTAGTGGTCCCCCCGGGACTCCGATGCGAGCTTTCTTT. Protein sequence: CASGPPGTPMRAFF.

The CDR3 bases are TGTGCCCGGGAACGGGGACAGGGGCTCGAGCAGTACTTC. This codes for CARERGQGLEQYF. V gene TRBV30 combines with J gene TRBJ2-7; 10 bases match TRBD1. J gave up 6 bases and V 8 bases, and 10 bases lay outside the gene matches. CDR3 length equals 13 residues. Per germline, CDR1 GTSNPN and CDR2 SVGIG (reference sequence). Full variable domain (missing parts from reference TRBV30 and TRBJ2-7): SQTIHQWPATLVQPVGSPLSLECTVEGTSNPNLYWYRQAAGRGLQLLFYSVGIGQISSEVPQNLSASRPQDRQFILSSKKLLLSDSGFYLCARERGQGLEQYFGPGTRLTVT.

This rearrangement joins TRBV19 to TRBJ1-5; TRBD1 matches at 11 bases. The J segment lost 1 base and the V segment lost 6 bases, leaving 11 bases of the junction unmatched. This CDR3 is built from 18 residues. Germline V gives CDR1 LNHDA, CDR2 SQIVND (reference sequence). The CDR3 loop reads CASSPGTGGSLSNQPQHF. The CDR3 region has the DNA TGTGCCAGTAGCCCGGGGACAGGGGGGAGCTTGAGCAATCAGCCCCAGCATTTT.

The chain joins TRBV12-3 or TRBV12-4 to TRBJ1-1; D unclear. The V end was cut by 5 bases, the J end by 7 bases, with 11 bases between. This CDR3 has 12 residues. The CDR3 DNA reads as TGTGCCAGCAGTCTATTTAAGCGTGAAGCTTTCTTT. It codes for CASSLFKREAFF.

Here the CDR3 reads CASSYGGGEGKTQYF. DNA for the CDR3: TGTGCCAGCAGTTACGGTGGGGGCGAGGGGAAGACCCAGTACTTC. V and J are TRBV6-6 and TRBJ2-5; tentative D call: TRBD1 (6 bases). In germline, CDR1 is MNHNY, CDR2 SVGAGI (reference sequence). This CDR3 spans 15 amino acids. Trimming stripped 2 bases from V and 6 bases from J, with 16 bases between.

The chain carries TRBV24-1 and TRBJ2-1; D assignment may be TRBD1 or TRBD2 (6 bases each). V was clipped by 3 bases and J by 9 bases, with 11 bases between them. The length of the CDR3 is 13 residues. Germline V gives CDR1 KGHDR, CDR2 SFDVKD. CDR3 region: CATSDGGRVEQFF. CDR3 bases: TGTGCCACCAGTGATGGGGGGCGTGTTGAGCAGTTCTTC.